The next 31 T cell receptor beta chains were all read from a single sample in a study of PD-1 blockade in classical Hodgkin lymphoma. Only in-frame clones appear in the TCRdb table, and some are missing; sequencing was by immunoSEQ multiplex PCR. The table has under 20,000 clones, approximately 90% seen once. All the patients suffered relapse after autologous stem cell transplantation, and brentuximab vedotin exposure differed. Sequencing used peripheral blood mononuclear cells (PBMCs), obtained before the second cycle of nivolumab. The origin of the receptors is a human donor with classical Hodgkin lymphoma.

This clone was detected only a few times. The V and J genes are TRBV18 and TRBJ1-5; D unresolved. The CDR3 has 13 amino acids. Germline CDR1 reads KGHSH; CDR2 reads LQKENI. V lost 2 bases and J lost 4, with 6 bases in between. CDR3 residues: CASSPAGNQPQHF. The DNA of the CDR3 is TGTGCCAGCTCACCAGCGGGGAATCAGCCCCAGCATTTT.

V gene TRBV4-2 combines with J gene TRBJ1-5, with TRBD1 matching over 8 bases. Germline loops: CDR1 LGHNA, CDR2 YNFKEQ. The V segment lost 4 bases and the J segment 7 bases; nucleotides outside the gene matches: 12. This CDR3 contains 16 residues. DNA for the CDR3: TGTGCCAGCAGCCCCTTACTCGGACAGGGAACGCAGCCCCAGCATTTT. Translated: CASSPLLGQGTQPQHF.

The chain joins TRBV9 to TRBJ2-5, with D perhaps matching TRBD2 (7 bases). The length of the CDR3 is 21 residues. CDR1 and CDR2 from the germline V gene are SGDLS and YYNGEE. V lost 0 bases, J lost 12 bases, and 39 bases lay in between. CDR3 residues: CASSVVSVSRGSRRGPAQKYF. CDR3 sequence (DNA): TGTGCCAGCAGCGTAGTCTCCGTTAGCCGGGGGTCGCGGCGGGGGCCTGCCCAAAAGTACTTC.

The genes are TRBV6-6 and TRBJ2-1; the D gene is possibly TRBD2 (7 bases). The CDR3 sequence is 16 residues long. Trimming shortened V by 0 bases and J by 6 bases, and 15 bases separated the two germline ends. The germline CDR1 and CDR2 sequences are MNHNY and SVGAGI (reference sequence). CDR3 residues: CASSYSRKGGRNEQFF. Written as DNA, the CDR3 is TGTGCCAGCAGTTACTCGAGAAAGGGGGGGCGCAATGAGCAGTTCTTC.

This chain uses TRBV5-1 with TRBJ1-3; 7 bases agree with TRBD1. Germline V gene lookup returns CDR1 SGHRS and CDR2 YFSETQ. The junction had 6 bases not matched to a gene; V was cut back by 4 bases and J by 2 bases. The CDR3 has 15 residues. CDR3 amino acids: CASSPGQLPGNTIYF. CDR3 nucleotide sequence: TGCGCCAGCAGCCCGGGACAGCTACCTGGAAACACCATATATTTT.

The V gene is TRBV29-1, the J gene TRBJ2-3, with D maybe TRBD1 (5 bases). Germline V gives CDR1 SQVTM, CDR2 ANQGSEA. This CDR3 is 14 amino acids long. With 2 bases removed from V and 1 base from J, the gap between germline ends came to 10 bases. Here the CDR3 reads CSVERGRRTDTQYF. CDR3 nucleotides: TGCAGCGTTGAAAGGGGCAGGCGCACAGATACGCAGTATTTT.

V usage is TRBV27 and J usage is TRBJ1-5, with no clear D. This CDR3 contains 13 residues. V was trimmed by 4 bases and J by 0 bases, leaving 4 bases between them. CDR1 and CDR2 (germline): MNHEY, SMNVEV (reference sequence). The CDR3 here is CASSWHSNQPQHF. CDR3 DNA sequence: TGTGCCAGCAGTTGGCATAGCAATCAGCCCCAGCATTTT.

This clone was found once. The V and J genes are TRBV7-8 and TRBJ2-3; possibly TRBD2 for D (6 bases). Germline-derived CDR1 and CDR2 are SGHVS and FQNEAQ. This CDR3 has 16 residues. Deletions cut 6 bases from V and 0 bases from J, with 16 bases between. DNA of the CDR3: TGTGCCAGCAGACCTCCGGGACTCCTTAGCACAGATACGCAGTATTTT. Translation: CASRPPGLLSTDTQYF. The variable domain in full, completed from reference TRBV7-8 and TRBJ2-3, reads GAGVSQSPRYKVAKRGQDVALRCDPISGHVSLFWYQQALGQGPEFLTYFQNEAQLDKSGLPSDRFFAERPEGSVSTLKIQRTQQEDSAVYLCASRPPGLLSTDTQYFGPGTRLTVL.

This clone was seen just once. The rearrangement uses TRBV5-1 and TRBJ1-3, with D tentatively TRBD1 (5 bases). Per germline, CDR1 SGHRS and CDR2 YFSETQ. Trimming took off 0 bases at V and 4 bases at J, with 11 bases between the two ends. The CDR3 loop spans 15 amino acids. CDR3 loop: CASSLAAGSGNTIYF. The CDR3 bases are TGCGCCAGCAGCTTGGCCGCAGGGTCCGGAAACACCATATATTTT.

This chain connects TRBV7-3 to TRBJ2-3; weak D call: TRBD2 (6 bases). The germline V and J ends were trimmed by 1 base and 2 bases, with 10 bases remaining between them. Germline V gene sequence: CDR1 SGHTA, CDR2 FQGTGA. The CDR3 is 15 residues long. In nucleotides, the CDR3 is TGTGCCAGCAGCTTAAAAGGAGGGCCCACAGATACGCAGTATTTT. Translation gives CASSLKGGPTDTQYF.

V is TRBV7-8 and J is TRBJ1-2, with 10 bases aligning to TRBD1. The length of the CDR3 is 17 residues. The germline gives CDR1 SGHVS, CDR2 FQNEAQ. Trimming at V came to 5 bases and at J to 0 bases, leaving 9 bases not matched to a gene. The DNA for the CDR3 is TGTGCCAGCAGCCCTCTCCTGGGACAGGGGACTAACTATGGCTACACCTTC. Protein sequence: CASSPLLGQGTNYGYTF.

The CDR3 is CASSVYRGPNTEAFF. DNA of the CDR3: TGCGCCAGCAGCGTCTACAGGGGACCGAACACTGAAGCTTTCTTT. The genes are TRBV5-1 and TRBJ1-1, with 7 positions matching TRBD1. From germline, CDR1 is SGHRS and CDR2 YFSETQ. The CDR3 has 15 residues. Unmatched junction bases numbered 7, after V lost 4 bases and J lost 1 base.

Written as DNA, the CDR3 is TGTGCCAGCAGACCTTCCGGGATCCTTTACCAAGAGACCCAGTACTTC. Encoded protein: CASRPSGILYQETQYF. This chain uses TRBV27 with TRBJ2-5, with a possible D match to TRBD2 (5 bases). Trimming removed 6 bases from V and 0 bases from J, with 17 bases in between. This CDR3 contains 16 residues. Germline V gene lookup returns CDR1 MNHEY and CDR2 SMNVEV (reference sequence).

For the CDR3, the DNA is TGTGCCAGCAGTTCGCCGGGACAGGGGATGAATGAGCAGTTCTTC. Amino acid sequence: CASSSPGQGMNEQFF. The rearrangement uses TRBV28 and TRBJ2-1, with 10 bases aligning to TRBD1. This CDR3 comprises 15 residues. V lost 4 bases, J lost 7 bases, and 7 bases stayed unmatched. Germline V lookup: CDR1 MDHEN, CDR2 SYDVKM.

The chain is built from TRBV27 and TRBJ1-1; D ambiguous. From germline, CDR1 is MNHEY and CDR2 SMNVEV (reference sequence). The CDR3 extends over 14 amino acids. Trimming shortened V by 9 bases and J by 3 bases, and 17 bases separated the two germline ends. The CDR3 protein is CASRLLGRDTEAFF. For the CDR3, the DNA is TGTGCCAGTCGTTTGCTAGGAAGGGACACTGAAGCTTTCTTT.

V and J are TRBV15 and TRBJ1-5, with D possibly TRBD1 on 6 matching bases. Germline loops: CDR1 LNHNV, CDR2 YYDKDF (reference sequence). The CDR3 totals 14 residues. The V end lost 7 bases, the J end lost 2 bases, and 12 bases lay between the germline ends. The CDR3 is CATTLRTGNQPQHF. The DNA for the CDR3 is TGTGCCACCACCCTTAGGACAGGCAATCAGCCCCAGCATTTT.

This clone is medium-sized (0.01 to 0.1%) within its sample. The chain recombines TRBV9 with TRBJ1-5, with D uncertain. Germline lookup yields CDR1 SGDLS and CDR2 YYNGEE. The V end was cut by 2 bases, the J end by 0 bases, with 9 bases between. This CDR3 spans 15 amino acids. CDR3 protein: CASSVWGNSNQPQHF. The CDR3 bases are TGTGCCAGCAGCGTGTGGGGAAATAGCAATCAGCCCCAGCATTTT.

This sequence joins TRBV6-6 and TRBJ2-7; no clear D. The CDR3 totals 12 residues. CDR1 MNHNY and CDR2 SVGAGI come from the germline V gene (reference sequence). Trimming cost V 5 bases and J 6 bases, with 11 bases left between them. CDR3 sequence reads: CASSRAAFEQYF. The CDR3 nucleotides read TGTGCCAGCAGTCGGGCGGCCTTCGAGCAGTACTTC.

This clone has only one observation. This sequence joins TRBV5-1 and TRBJ1-2; 7 bases fit TRBD1. The CDR3 totals 14 residues. Germline V gene sequence: CDR1 SGHRS, CDR2 YFSETQ. V shed 4 bases, J shed 6 bases, and the junction held 9 bases outside the gene matches. CDR3: CASSTAQGTDGYTF. The CDR3 DNA is TGCGCCAGCAGCACCGCACAGGGGACCGATGGCTACACCTTC.

The V gene is TRBV6-5, the J gene TRBJ2-1; 10 nucleotides match TRBD1. The CDR3 spans 15 residues. V was pared by 6 bases and J by 3 bases, with 5 bases of the junction left unmatched. The germline V gene has CDR1 MNHEY and CDR2 SVGAGI. In nucleotides, the CDR3 is TGTGCCAGCAGGTCAGGACAGGGGGGCTACAATGAGCAGTTCTTC. This encodes CASRSGQGGYNEQFF.

This CDR3 reads CASSRRGGETQYF. CDR3 coding DNA: TGTGCCAGCAGCCGACGGGGGGGGGAGACCCAGTACTTC. V usage is TRBV6-6 and J usage is TRBJ2-5; TRBD2 aligns across 8 bases. The germline V gene encodes CDR1 MNHNY and CDR2 SVGAGI (reference sequence). Losses at the gene ends were 6 bases for V and 5 bases for J; bases not matched to a gene: 5. CDR3 size: 13 residues.

The CDR3 DNA sequence: TGTGCCACGAAGGGGGTCGGAGAGACCCAGTACTTC. Protein: CATKGVGETQYF. The V and J genes are TRBV19 and TRBJ2-5, with D perhaps TRBD1 (6 bases). Between the trimmed V and J ends, which lost 10 bases and 4 bases, there was a span of 13 bases. The germline V gene encodes CDR1 LNHDA and CDR2 SQIVND (reference sequence). This CDR3 is built from 12 residues.

The chain uses TRBV7-2 and TRBJ2-3; TRBD2 matches 10 bases. V was clipped by 1 base and J by 0 bases; unmatched bases: 1. CDR1 and CDR2 from the germline V gene are SGHTA and FQGNSA. The CDR3 consists of 16 residues. CDR3 residues: CASSLVAGGSTDTQYF. For the CDR3, the DNA is TGTGCCAGCAGCTTAGTAGCGGGGGGTAGCACAGATACGCAGTATTTT.

The chain employs TRBV4-3 and TRBJ2-2, with D maybe TRBD1 (5 bases). The CDR3 has 15 amino acids. Germline CDR1 is LGHNA and CDR2 is YSLEER. The germline V and J ends were trimmed by 1 base and 1 base, with 7 bases remaining between them. The CDR3 here is CASSQATGNTGELFF. For the CDR3, the DNA is TGCGCCAGCAGCCAAGCCACAGGGAACACCGGGGAGCTGTTTTTT.

The chain combines TRBV2 with TRBJ1-1, with TRBD1 matching 9 bases. Trimming cost V 2 bases and J 1 base; bases outside gene matches: 5. Germline V gives CDR1 SNHLY, CDR2 FYNNEI. This CDR3 spans 16 amino acids. The CDR3 DNA reads TGTGCCAGCAGTGAACGGCGACAGGGGGAGAACACTGAAGCTTTCTTT. Translated, it gives CASSERRQGENTEAFF.

CDR3 sequence: CASSALQGGTDTQYF. CDR3 nucleotides: TGTGCCAGCAGTGCCCTACAGGGAGGCACAGATACGCAGTATTTT. The chain recombines TRBV6-1 with TRBJ2-3; D is perhaps TRBD1 (6 bases). Germline CDR1 and CDR2: MNHNS and SASEGT. V lost 4 bases to trimming and J lost 1 base, with 12 bases between them. This CDR3 has 15 amino acids.

As DNA, the CDR3 is TGTGCCAGCAGTCACGGACTGACGGGTCCAGAGACCCAGTACTTC. Amino acid sequence: CASSHGLTGPETQYF. The V gene is TRBV27, the J gene TRBJ2-5, with a weak D call TRBD2 (5 bases). From germline, CDR1 is MNHEY and CDR2 SMNVEV (reference sequence). This CDR3 is 15 amino acids long. V lost 5 bases, J lost 4 bases, and 17 bases lay in between.

The V call is TRBV5-1, the J call TRBJ1-3; 8 positions match TRBD1. With 4 bases clipped from V and 4 bases from J, the junction kept 13 bases outside the gene matches. The CDR3 is 17 residues long. Per the germline V gene, CDR1 is SGHRS and CDR2 is YFSETQ. CDR3 region: CASSKMTGAGAGNTIYF. The CDR3 DNA reads TGCGCCAGCAGCAAAATGACAGGGGCCGGGGCCGGAAACACCATATATTTT.

CDR3 bases: TGCGCCACCCGTTCCGGTACTAGCACAGATACGCAGTATTTT. The encoded protein is CATRSGTSTDTQYF. V is TRBV5-1 and J is TRBJ2-3; D gene ambiguous. V was trimmed by 9 bases and J by 0 bases, leaving 14 bases between them. This CDR3 has 14 amino acids. CDR1 is SGHRS, CDR2 YFSETQ, per germline. The full variable domain, rest sourced from reference TRBV5-1 and TRBJ2-3, is KAGVTQTPRYLIKTRGQQVTLSCSPISGHRSVSWYQQTPGQGLQFLFEYFSETQRNKGNFPGRFSGRQFSNSRSEMNVSTLELGDSALYLCATRSGTSTDTQYFGPGTRLTVL.

There are a few counts of this clone. The rearrangement uses TRBV6-1 and TRBJ2-7; tentative D call: TRBD2 (6 bases). CDR3 size: 11 residues. The V end lost 1 base, the J end lost 9 bases, and 7 bases lay between the germline ends. Germline CDR1 MNHNS, CDR2 SASEGT. The CDR3 loop is CASSEGGGQYF. The CDR3 DNA reads as TGTGCCAGCAGTGAAGGGGGAGGGCAGTACTTC.

The V and J genes are TRBV5-1 and TRBJ1-1, with 7 bases fitting TRBD1. V gave up 0 bases and J gave up 4 bases; unmatched junction bases: 6. Germline V gives CDR1 SGHRS, CDR2 YFSETQ. The CDR3 covers 15 residues. The CDR3 is CASSLERGPGTEAFF. The CDR3, as DNA: TGCGCCAGCAGCTTGGAAAGGGGGCCGGGCACTGAAGCTTTCTTT. Full variable domain (missing parts from reference TRBV5-1 and TRBJ1-1): KAGVTQTPRYLIKTRGQQVTLSCSPISGHRSVSWYQQTPGQGLQFLFEYFSETQRNKGNFPGRFSGRQFSNSRSEMNVSTLELGDSALYLCASSLERGPGTEAFFGQGTRLTVV.